This T cell receptor beta chain was retrieved from a study of T cells after yellow fever vaccination. Findings of the study overall: The CD4 and CD8 compartments had a small share of their clonotypes in common. Once the booster was given, most primary-vaccination clones reappeared, at 95% to 97% for CD4 and around 90% for CD8.

TCRdb fed the 5' RACE reads into MiXCR, producing one record per CDR3 protein. The table shows 400,000 or so distinct CDR3 sequences, with about 19% occurring only once. This clonotype was detected ten times or more. Its specificity is unknown. Germline V gene sequence: CDR1 SGHTA, CDR2 FQGTGA. The CDR3 runs to 17 residues. The germline V and J ends were trimmed by 6 bases and 1 base, with 19 bases remaining between them. Sample: PBMCs, taken before the yellow fever booster vaccination. V gene TRBV7-3 combines with J gene TRBJ2-1; TRBD2 might be the D (7 bases). The receptor comes from a man aged 18 to 30 who received the YFV17D yellow fever vaccine. For the CDR3, the DNA is TGTGCCAGCAGTTCTCAGGGTGCGGGGGCTTCCTACAATGAGCAGTTCTTC. As protein: CASSSQGAGASYNEQFF.